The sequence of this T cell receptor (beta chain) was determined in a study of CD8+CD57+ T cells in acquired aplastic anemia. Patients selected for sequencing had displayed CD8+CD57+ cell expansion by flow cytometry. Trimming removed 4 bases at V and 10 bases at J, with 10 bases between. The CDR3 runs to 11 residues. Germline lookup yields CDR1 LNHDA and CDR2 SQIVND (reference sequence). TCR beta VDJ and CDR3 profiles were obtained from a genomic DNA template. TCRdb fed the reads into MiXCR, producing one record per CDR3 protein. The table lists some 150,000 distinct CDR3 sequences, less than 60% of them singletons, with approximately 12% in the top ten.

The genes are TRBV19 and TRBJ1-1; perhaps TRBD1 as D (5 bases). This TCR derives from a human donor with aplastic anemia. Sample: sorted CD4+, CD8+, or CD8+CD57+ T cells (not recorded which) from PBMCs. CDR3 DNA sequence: TGTGCCAGTAGTAGGGACCGCCGAGCTTTCTTT. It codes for CASSRDRRAFF.